This T cell receptor (beta chain) was identified during a study of molecular identifiers for immune sequencing clone quantification. TCRdb reanalysed the PCR reads using MiXCR and keeps one entry per CDR3 protein. The sample has about 65,000 distinct CDR3 sequences; less than 20% are singletons. The CDR3 runs to 14 residues. The V gene's germline CDR1 is SGHAT and CDR2 FQNNGV. Details on this clonotype: One end of the junction fails to match germline, which may point to a read error.

Source material: naive CD8+ T cells from blood, with Jurkat cell RNA spiked in. The subset denotes: FACS-sorted CD8+CD4-CCR7+CD45RA+ naive T cells. The receptor was derived from a human donor in good health. Some libraries in this study had Jurkat cell RNA spiked in. This chain connects TRBV11-2 to TRBJ2-3, with D possibly being TRBD2 (5 bases). CDR3 in DNA: TGTACCAGCAGCGGAATAACCTCCACAGATACGCAGTATTTT. Residues: CTSSGITSTDTQYF.